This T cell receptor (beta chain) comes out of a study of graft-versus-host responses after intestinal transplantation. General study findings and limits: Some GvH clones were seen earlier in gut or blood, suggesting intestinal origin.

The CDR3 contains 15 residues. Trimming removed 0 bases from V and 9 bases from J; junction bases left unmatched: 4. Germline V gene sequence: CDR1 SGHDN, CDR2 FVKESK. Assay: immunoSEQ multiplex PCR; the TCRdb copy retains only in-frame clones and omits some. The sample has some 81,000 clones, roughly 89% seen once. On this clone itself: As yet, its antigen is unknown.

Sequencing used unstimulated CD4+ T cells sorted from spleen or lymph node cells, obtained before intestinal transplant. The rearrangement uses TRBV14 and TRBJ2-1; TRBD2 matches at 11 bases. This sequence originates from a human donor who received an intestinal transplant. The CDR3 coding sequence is TGTGCCAGCAGCCAAGAGATTCTAGCGGGAGGTGAGCAGTTCTTC. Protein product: CASSQEILAGGEQFF.